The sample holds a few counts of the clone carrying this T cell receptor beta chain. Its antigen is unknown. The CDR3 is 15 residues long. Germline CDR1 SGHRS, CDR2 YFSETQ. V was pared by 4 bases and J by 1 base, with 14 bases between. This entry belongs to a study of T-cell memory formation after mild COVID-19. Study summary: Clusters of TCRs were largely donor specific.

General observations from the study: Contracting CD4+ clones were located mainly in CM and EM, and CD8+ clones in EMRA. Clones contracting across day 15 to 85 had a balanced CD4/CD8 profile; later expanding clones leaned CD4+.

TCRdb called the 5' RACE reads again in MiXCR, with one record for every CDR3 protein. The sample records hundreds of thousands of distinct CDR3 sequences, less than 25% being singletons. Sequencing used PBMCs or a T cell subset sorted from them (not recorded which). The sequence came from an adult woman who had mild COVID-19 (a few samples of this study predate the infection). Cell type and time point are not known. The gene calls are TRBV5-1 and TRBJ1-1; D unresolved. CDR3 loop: CASSLATWGNTEAFF. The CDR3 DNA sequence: TGCGCCAGCAGCCTGGCGACCTGGGGGAACACTGAAGCTTTCTTT.